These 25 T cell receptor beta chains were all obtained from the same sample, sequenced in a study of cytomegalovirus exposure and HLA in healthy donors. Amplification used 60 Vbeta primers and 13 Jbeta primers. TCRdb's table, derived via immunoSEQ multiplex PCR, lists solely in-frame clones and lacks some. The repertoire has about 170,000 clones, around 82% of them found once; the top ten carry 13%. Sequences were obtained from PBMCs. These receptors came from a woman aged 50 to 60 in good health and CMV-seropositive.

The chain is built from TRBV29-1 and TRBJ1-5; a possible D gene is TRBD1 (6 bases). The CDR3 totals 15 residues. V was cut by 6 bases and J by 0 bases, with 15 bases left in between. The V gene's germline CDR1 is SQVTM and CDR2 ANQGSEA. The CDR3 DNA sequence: TGCAGCGTATCCAAGGACAGTACTAGCAATCAGCCCCAGCATTTT. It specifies CSVSKDSTSNQPQHF.

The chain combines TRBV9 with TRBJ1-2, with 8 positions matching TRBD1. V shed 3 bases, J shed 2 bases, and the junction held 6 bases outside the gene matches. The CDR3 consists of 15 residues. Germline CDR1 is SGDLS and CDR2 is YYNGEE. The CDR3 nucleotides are TGTGCCAGCAGCGCCTCAGGGGGCAGGAACTATGGCTACACCTTC. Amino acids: CASSASGGRNYGYTF.

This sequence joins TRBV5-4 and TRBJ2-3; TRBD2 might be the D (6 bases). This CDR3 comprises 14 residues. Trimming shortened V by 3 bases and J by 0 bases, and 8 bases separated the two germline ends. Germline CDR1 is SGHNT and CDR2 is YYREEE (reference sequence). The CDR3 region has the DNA TGTGCCAGCAGCTGGGGGGTCAGCACAGATACGCAGTATTTT. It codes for CASSWGVSTDTQYF. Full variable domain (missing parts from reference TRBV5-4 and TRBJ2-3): ETGVTQSPTHLIKTRGQQVTLRCSSQSGHNTVSWYQQALGQGPQFIFQYYREEENGRGNFPPRFSGLQFPNYSSELNVNALELDDSALYLCASSWGVSTDTQYFGPGTRLTVL.

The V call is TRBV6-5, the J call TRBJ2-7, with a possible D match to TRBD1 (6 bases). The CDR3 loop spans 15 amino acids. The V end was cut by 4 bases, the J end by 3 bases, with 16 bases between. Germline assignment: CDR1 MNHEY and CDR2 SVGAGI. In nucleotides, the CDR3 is TGTGCCAGCAGTTCTCGGACAGTTTTCTACTACGAGCAGTACTTC. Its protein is CASSSRTVFYYEQYF.

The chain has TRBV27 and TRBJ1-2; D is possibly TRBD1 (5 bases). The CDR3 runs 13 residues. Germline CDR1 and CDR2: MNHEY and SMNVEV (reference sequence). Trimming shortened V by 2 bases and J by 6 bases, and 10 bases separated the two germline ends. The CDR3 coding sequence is TGTGCCAGCAGTTTAAGGAACAGGAATGGCTACACCTTC. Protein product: CASSLRNRNGYTF.

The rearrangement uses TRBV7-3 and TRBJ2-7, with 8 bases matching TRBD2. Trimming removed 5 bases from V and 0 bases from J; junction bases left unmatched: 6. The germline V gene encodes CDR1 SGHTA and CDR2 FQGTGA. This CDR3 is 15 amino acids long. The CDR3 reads CASSQRLARSYEQYF. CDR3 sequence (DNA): TGTGCCAGCAGCCAAAGACTAGCGCGCTCCTACGAGCAGTACTTC.

The CDR3 spells CASSEIGSDYGYTF. CDR3 coding DNA: TGTGCCAGCAGTGAAATCGGCAGCGACTATGGCTACACCTTC. This rearrangement joins TRBV6-1 to TRBJ1-2; D call uncertain. This CDR3 spans 14 amino acids. Germline V lookup: CDR1 MNHNS, CDR2 SASEGT. Trimming stripped 2 bases from V and 3 bases from J, with 10 bases between.

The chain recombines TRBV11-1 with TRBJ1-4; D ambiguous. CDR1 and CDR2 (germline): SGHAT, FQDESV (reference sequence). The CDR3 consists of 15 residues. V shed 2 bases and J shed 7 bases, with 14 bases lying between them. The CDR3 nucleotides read TGTGCCAGCAGCTTATCCGGGAGGATAGGTGAAAAACTGTTTTTT. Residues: CASSLSGRIGEKLFF.

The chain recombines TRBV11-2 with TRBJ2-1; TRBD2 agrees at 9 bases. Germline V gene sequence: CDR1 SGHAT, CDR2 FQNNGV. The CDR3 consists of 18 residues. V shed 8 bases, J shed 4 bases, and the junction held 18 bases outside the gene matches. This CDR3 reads CASGGFERGVETYNEQFF. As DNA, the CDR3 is TGTGCCAGCGGGGGCTTTGAGCGGGGGGTCGAAACTTACAATGAGCAGTTCTTC.

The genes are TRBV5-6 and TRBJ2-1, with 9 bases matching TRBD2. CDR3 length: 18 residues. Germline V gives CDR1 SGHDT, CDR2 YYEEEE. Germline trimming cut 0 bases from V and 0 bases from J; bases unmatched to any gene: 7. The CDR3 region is CASSLGTSDISSYNEQFF. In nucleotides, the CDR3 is TGTGCCAGCAGCTTGGGGACTAGCGACATTAGCTCCTACAATGAGCAGTTCTTC.

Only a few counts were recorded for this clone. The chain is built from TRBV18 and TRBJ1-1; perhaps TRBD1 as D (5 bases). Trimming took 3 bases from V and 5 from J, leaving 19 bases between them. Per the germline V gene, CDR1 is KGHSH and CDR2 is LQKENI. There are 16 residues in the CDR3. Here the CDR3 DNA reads TGTGCCAGCTCACCTTCCAAGGGACTCCGAAGGACTGAAGCTTTCTTT. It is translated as CASSPSKGLRRTEAFF.

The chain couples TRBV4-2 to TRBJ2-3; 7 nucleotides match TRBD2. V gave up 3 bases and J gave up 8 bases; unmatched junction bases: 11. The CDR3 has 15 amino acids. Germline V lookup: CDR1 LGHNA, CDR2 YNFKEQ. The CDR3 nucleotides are TGTGCCAGCAGCCACGCGCGGCAGTCGGGAGGTACGCAGTATTTT. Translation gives CASSHARQSGGTQYF.

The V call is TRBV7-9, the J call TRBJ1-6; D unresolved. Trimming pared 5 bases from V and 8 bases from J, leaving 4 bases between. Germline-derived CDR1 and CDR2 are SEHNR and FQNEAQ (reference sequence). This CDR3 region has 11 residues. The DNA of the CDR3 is TGTGCCAGCAGCGCGGATTCACCCCTCCACTTT. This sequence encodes CASSADSPLHF. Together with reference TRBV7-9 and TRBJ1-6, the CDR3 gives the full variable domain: DTGVSQNPRHKITKRGQNVTFRCDPISEHNRLYWYRQTLGQGPEFLTYFQNEAQLEKSRLLSDRFSAERPKGSFSTLEIQRTEQGDSAMYLCASSADSPLHFGNGTRLTVT.

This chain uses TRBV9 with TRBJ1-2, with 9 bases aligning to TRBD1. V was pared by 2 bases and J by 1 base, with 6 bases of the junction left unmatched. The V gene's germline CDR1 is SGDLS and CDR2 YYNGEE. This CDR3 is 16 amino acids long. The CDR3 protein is CASSVGQGGLNYGYTF. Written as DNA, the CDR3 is TGTGCCAGCAGCGTGGGACAGGGTGGACTTAACTATGGCTACACCTTC.

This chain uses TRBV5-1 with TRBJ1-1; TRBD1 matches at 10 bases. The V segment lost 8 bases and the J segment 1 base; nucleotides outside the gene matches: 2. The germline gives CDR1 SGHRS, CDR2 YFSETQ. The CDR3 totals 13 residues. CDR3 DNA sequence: TGCGCCAGTAGGGACAGGGGGAACACTGAAGCTTTCTTT. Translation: CASRDRGNTEAFF.

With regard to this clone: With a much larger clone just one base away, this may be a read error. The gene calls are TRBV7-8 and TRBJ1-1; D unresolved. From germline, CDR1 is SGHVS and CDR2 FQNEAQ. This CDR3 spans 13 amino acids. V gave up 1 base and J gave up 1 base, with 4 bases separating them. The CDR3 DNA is TGTGCCAGCAGCTTAGACACGAACACTGAAGCTTTCTTT. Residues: CASSLDTNTEAFF.

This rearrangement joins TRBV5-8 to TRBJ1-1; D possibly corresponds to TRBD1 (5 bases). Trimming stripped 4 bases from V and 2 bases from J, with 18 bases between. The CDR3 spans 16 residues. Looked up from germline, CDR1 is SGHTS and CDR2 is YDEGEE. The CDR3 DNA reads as TGTGCCAGCAGCCCTCGGTACGGGGGAGGCAACACTGAAGCTTTCTTT. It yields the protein CASSPRYGGGNTEAFF.

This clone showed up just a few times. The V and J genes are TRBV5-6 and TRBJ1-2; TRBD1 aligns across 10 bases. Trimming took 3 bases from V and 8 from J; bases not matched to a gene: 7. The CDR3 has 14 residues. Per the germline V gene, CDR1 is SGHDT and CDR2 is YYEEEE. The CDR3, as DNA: TGTGCCAGCAGCTGGGGACAGGGGATCCGAGGCTACACCTTC. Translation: CASSWGQGIRGYTF.

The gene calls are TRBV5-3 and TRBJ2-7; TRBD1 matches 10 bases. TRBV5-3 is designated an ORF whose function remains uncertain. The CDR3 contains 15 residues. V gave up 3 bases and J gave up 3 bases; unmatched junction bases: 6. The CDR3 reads CARSWGTGAYYEQYF. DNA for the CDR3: TGTGCCAGAAGCTGGGGGACAGGGGCTTACTACGAGCAGTACTTC.

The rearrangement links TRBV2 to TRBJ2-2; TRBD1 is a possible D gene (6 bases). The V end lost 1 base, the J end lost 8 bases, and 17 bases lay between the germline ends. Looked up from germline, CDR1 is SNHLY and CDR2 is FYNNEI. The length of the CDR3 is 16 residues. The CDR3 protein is CASSEGGQGISGELFF. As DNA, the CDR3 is TGTGCCAGCAGTGAAGGTGGGCAGGGGATATCGGGGGAGCTGTTTTTT.

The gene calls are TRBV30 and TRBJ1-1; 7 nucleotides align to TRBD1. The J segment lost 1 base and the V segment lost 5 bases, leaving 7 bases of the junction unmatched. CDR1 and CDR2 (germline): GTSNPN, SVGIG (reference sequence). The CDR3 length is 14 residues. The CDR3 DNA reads TGTGCCTGGGGATCACAGGGGTCGAACACTGAAGCTTTCTTT. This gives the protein CAWGSQGSNTEAFF.

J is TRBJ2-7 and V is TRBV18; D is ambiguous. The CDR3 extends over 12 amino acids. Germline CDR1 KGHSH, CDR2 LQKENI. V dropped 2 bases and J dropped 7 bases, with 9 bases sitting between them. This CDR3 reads CASSPDSREQYF. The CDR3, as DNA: TGTGCCAGCTCACCAGATTCGAGGGAGCAGTACTTC.

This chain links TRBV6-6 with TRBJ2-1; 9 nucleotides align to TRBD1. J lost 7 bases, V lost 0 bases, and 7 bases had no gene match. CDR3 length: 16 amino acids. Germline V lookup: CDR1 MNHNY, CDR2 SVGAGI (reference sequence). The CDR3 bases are TGTGCCAGCAGTTACTCGGGCGGGACAGGGCGGAATGAGCAGTTCTTC. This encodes CASSYSGGTGRNEQFF.

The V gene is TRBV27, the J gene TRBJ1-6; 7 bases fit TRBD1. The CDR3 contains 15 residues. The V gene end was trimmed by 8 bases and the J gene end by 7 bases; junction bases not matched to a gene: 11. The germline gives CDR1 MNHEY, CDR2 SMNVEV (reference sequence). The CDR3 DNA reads TGTGCCAGCCTAGCCTACAGGGGAAGGAATTCACCCCTCCACTTT. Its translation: CASLAYRGRNSPLHF.

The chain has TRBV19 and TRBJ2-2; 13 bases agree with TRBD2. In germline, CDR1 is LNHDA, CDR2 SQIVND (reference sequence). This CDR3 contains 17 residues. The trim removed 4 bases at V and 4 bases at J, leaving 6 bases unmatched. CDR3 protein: CASSTRLAGGITGELFF. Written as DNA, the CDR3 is TGTGCCAGTAGTACCCGACTAGCGGGGGGCATCACCGGGGAGCTGTTTTTT.